This TCR beta chain was identified during a study of identical twins. Study results and limitations: Insertions were fewer in abundant cord blood beta clonotypes, whereas memory repertoires showed none of this pattern.

Note on this clonotype: Its antigen remains unidentified.

cDNA molecules carried unique molecular identifiers, and template switching added a universal primer site. TCRdb re-analysed the 5' RACE reads in MiXCR, keeping a single row per CDR3 protein. The sample lists about 810,000 distinct CDR3 sequences, about 12% occurring once. In addition, the sample was reused for a study of yellow fever vaccine responses in identical twins.

Sequencing input: PBMCs. This TCR came from a young woman in good health.

The CDR3 sequence: CATSDPTSGRDTQYF. The CDR3 region has the DNA TGTGCCACCAGTGACCCCACTAGCGGAAGAGATACGCAGTATTTT. This chain uses TRBV24-1 with TRBJ2-3, with TRBD2 matching over 8 bases. Per germline, CDR1 KGHDR and CDR2 SFDVKD. The length of the CDR3 is 15 residues. V was pared by 4 bases and J by 5 bases, with 7 bases of the junction left unmatched.